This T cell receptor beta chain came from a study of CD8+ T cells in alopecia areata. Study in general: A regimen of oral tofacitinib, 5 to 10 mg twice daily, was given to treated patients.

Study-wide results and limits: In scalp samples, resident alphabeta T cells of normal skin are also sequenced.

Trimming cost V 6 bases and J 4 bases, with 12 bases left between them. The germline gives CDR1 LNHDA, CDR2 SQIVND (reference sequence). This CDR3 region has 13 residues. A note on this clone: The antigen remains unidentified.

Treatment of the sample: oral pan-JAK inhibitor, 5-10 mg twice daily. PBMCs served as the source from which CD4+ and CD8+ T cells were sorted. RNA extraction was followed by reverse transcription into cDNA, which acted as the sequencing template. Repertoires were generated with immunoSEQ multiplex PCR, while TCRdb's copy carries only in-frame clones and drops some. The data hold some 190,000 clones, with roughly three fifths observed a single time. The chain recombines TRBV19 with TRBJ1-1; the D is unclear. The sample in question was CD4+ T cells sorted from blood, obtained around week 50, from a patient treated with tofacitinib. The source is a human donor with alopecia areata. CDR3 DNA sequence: TGTGCCAGTAGACCGACGTGGACCACTGAAGCTTTCTTT. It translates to CASRPTWTTEAFF.